Listed below are T cell receptor beta chains from one sample, sequenced in a study of OX40 agonist ivuxolimab in advanced cancers. Sequenced by immunoSEQ multiplex PCR; TCRdb stores in-frame clones only, minus some. The data hold about 150,000 clones, with about nine tenths observed a single time. The sample in question was CD4+ or CD8+ T cells sorted from blood, obtained in a trial of the OX40 agonist ivuxolimab. These receptors were obtained from an adult with an advanced solid tumor such as melanoma, head and neck, liver or kidney cancer. The CDR3 runs from the conserved cysteine through the conserved F or W. The D gene is left open where the match is weak. Only some rows state a clone size, as once, few, many or a class for expanded clones.

J	V	size	D	CDR3	DNA
TRBJ2-7	TRBV18	-	-	CASSPRLESTSTGGYEQYF	TGTGCCAGCTCACCCCGCCTCGAATCTACTAGCACGGGCGGGTACGAGCAGTACTTC
TRBJ2-1	TRBV5-1	few	-	CASRGGGVAAEEQFF	TGCGCCAGCAGGGGCGGAGGGGTGGCGGCGGAGGAGCAGTTCTTC
TRBJ2-7	TRBV18	once	TRBD2	CASSPFFPGLAGGPNEQYF	TGTGCCAGCTCACCCTTTTTTCCGGGACTAGCGGGAGGGCCGAACGAGCAGTACTTC
TRBJ1-2	TRBV28	-	TRBD1	CASSLINRGPYGYTF	TGTGCCAGCAGTTTAATAAACAGGGGACCTTATGGCTACACCTTC
TRBJ2-3	TRBV7-9	once	-	CAEGGRGTDTQYF	TGTGCCGAAGGAGGTAGGGGCACAGATACGCAGTATTTT
TRBJ2-7	TRBV28	-	-	CASSSGGNYEQYF	TGTGCCAGCAGTAGTGGTGGCAACTACGAGCAGTACTTC
TRBJ2-5	TRBV11-3	-	-	CASSLVGETQYF	TGTGCCAGCAGCTTAGTCGGTGAGACCCAGTACTTC
TRBJ2-1	TRBV10-1	-	TRBD2	CASSGFSGSLPHTYEQFF	TGCGCCAGCAGTGGGTTTAGCGGGAGTCTCCCACACACCTATGAGCAGTTCTTC
TRBJ2-4	TRBV30	once	-	CALAGPPWNIQYF	TGTGCCCTCGCGGGACCCCCCTGGAACATTCAGTACTTC
TRBJ2-1	TRBV5-4	once	TRBD2	CASSRGGRAENEQFF	TGTGCCAGCAGCCGGGGCGGGAGAGCGGAAAATGAGCAGTTCTTC
TRBJ1-1	TRBV29-1	-	TRBD1	CSVGSTGNLYTEAFF	TGCAGCGTTGGATCGACAGGGAACCTGTACACTGAAGCTTTCTTT
TRBJ1-1	TRBV10-3	once	-	CAIKGEILPEAFF	TGTGCCATCAAAGGAGAAATTCTGCCTGAAGCTTTCTTT
TRBJ1-2	TRBV28	-	-	CASSLMSGYGYTF	TGTGCCAGCAGTTTAATGTCCGGGTATGGCTACACCTTC
TRBJ2-7	TRBV10-3	once	-	CAISYGGPGESYEQYF	TGTGCCATCAGTTACGGGGGGCCGGGTGAATCCTACGAGCAGTACTTC
TRBJ1-1	TRBV7-2	-	-	CASSLLGTNTEAFF	TGTGCCAGCAGCTTACTCGGCACGAACACTGAAGCTTTCTTT
TRBJ1-2	TRBV6-5	-	TRBD1	CASTDAPDRVYGYTF	TGTGCCAGCACCGACGCCCCGGACAGGGTCTATGGCTACACCTTC
TRBJ2-5	TRBV15	-	TRBD1	CATSRDSTGVETQYF	TGTGCCACCAGCAGAGATTCGACAGGGGTAGAGACCCAGTACTTC
TRBJ1-1	TRBV28	-	-	CASESHGSNTEAFF	TGTGCCAGCGAATCTCACGGCTCGAACACTGAAGCTTTCTTT
TRBJ2-3	TRBV5-1	once	TRBD1	CASSIGQGRDTQYF	TGCGCCAGCAGCATAGGACAGGGTAGGGACACGCAGTATTTT
TRBJ1-5	TRBV28	-	-	CASSLAAGGNQPQHF	TGTGCCAGCAGTTTAGCCGCAGGGGGCAATCAGCCCCAGCATTTT
TRBJ1-3	TRBV6-5	-	-	CASSYSEGPGNTIYF	TGTGCCAGCAGTTACTCCGAGGGGCCTGGAAACACCATATATTTT
TRBJ1-1	TRBV6-6	-	-	CASTLGPGLGTEAFF	TGTGCCAGCACCTTAGGCCCAGGGCTCGGCACTGAAGCTTTCTTT
TRBJ2-5	TRBV27	-	TRBD1	CASSPRRTGTETQYF	TGTGCCAGCAGTCCGCGCAGGACAGGGACGGAGACCCAGTACTTC
TRBJ1-5	TRBV19	-	-	CASSKQINQPQHF	TGTGCCAGTAGTAAGCAGATCAATCAGCCCCAGCATTTT
TRBJ2-7	TRBV5-5	once	TRBD2	CASSLRLAGDEQYF	TGTGCCAGCAGCTTGCGACTAGCGGGAGACGAGCAGTACTTC
TRBJ2-1	TRBV30	once	TRBD2	CAWSFGLGDNEQFF	TGTGCCTGGAGTTTTGGACTAGGGGACAATGAGCAGTTCTTC
TRBJ1-2	TRBV5-8	-	TRBD1	CASSLPDRDLKGYTF	TGTGCCAGCAGCTTGCCCGACAGGGACCTTAAGGGCTACACCTTC
TRBJ2-3	TRBV9	-	TRBD1	CASSALDRVEDTQYF	TGTGCCAGCAGCGCTTTGGACAGGGTAGAGGATACGCAGTATTTT
TRBJ1-5	TRBV27	few	-	CASSSRTADQPQHF	TGTGCCAGCAGTTCCCGTACAGCCGATCAGCCCCAGCATTTT
TRBJ1-4	TRBV25-1	few	-	CASSEVGGLDEKLFF	TGTGCCAGCAGTGAGGTCGGGGGCTTGGATGAAAAACTGTTTTTT
TRBJ1-1	TRBV19	-	-	CASYGTEMNTEAFF	TGTGCCAGTTATGGAACAGAAATGAACACTGAAGCTTTCTTT
TRBJ2-7	TRBV5-1	-	TRBD1	CASSSGQGTSSYEQYF	TGCGCCAGCAGCTCGGGACAGGGGACGAGCTCCTACGAGCAGTACTTC
TRBJ1-3	TRBV5-1	-	TRBD1	CASSLALGQGGGNTIYF	TGCGCCAGCAGCTTGGCCCTGGGACAGGGAGGTGGAAACACCATATATTTT
TRBJ1-5	TRBV6-5	-	TRBD1	CASSYLRGHQPQHF	TGTGCCAGCAGTTACCTCAGGGGGCATCAGCCCCAGCATTTT